This T cell receptor beta chain originates from a study of blood T cells in healthy people across ages. Study-wide points: The long-lived group displayed more naive CD4+ cells, plus higher diversity, than the aged donors did. Researchers judged that diversity estimates from one million T cells fell short of true values. Diversity of TCR beta per million T cells declined in a roughly linear way with age.

Germline V lookup: CDR1 SEHNR, CDR2 FQNEAQ (reference sequence). The CDR3 has 14 amino acids. V shed 0 bases and J 10 bases; nucleotides not matched to a gene: 7. As regards this clonotype: Its specificity is unknown.

The authors ran a second PCR of roughly 6 to 12 cycles using a sample-barcoded 5' primer and a J-beta primer mix. MiXCR, run by TCRdb on the 5' RACE reads, gives a single entry per CDR3 protein. The data hold hundreds of thousands of distinct CDR3 sequences, with around 28% observed a single time. The receptor's source is a woman of 80 years or more in good health. Sequencing was carried out using blood. The rearrangement links TRBV7-9 to TRBJ1-1; 8 bases are a match to TRBD1. CDR3 bases: TGTGCCAGCAGCTTAGCACTGACAGGGGCAGGAGCTTTCTTT. This codes for CASSLALTGAGAFF.